Each of the 30 T cell receptor beta chains below was sequenced from the same sample in a study of metastatic and nonmetastatic thyroid tumors. With MiXCR, TCRdb reprocessed the PCR reads. The table has some 4,600 clones, roughly a fifth seen once. No patient had received any treatment before thyroid surgery. Specimen: adjacent normal tissue. Receptor source: a male donor with papillary thyroid cancer or a benign thyroid nodule (not recorded which). Some clones in this sample may be carry-over from other donors' samples.

J is TRBJ2-1 and V is TRBV7-6; 7 bases are shared with TRBD2. V gave up 2 bases and J gave up 6 bases; unmatched junction bases: 4. Germline loops: CDR1 SGHVS, CDR2 FNYEAQ. The CDR3 is made up of 14 amino acids. The CDR3 region is CASSLWEGGNEQFF. The CDR3 coding sequence is TGTGCCAGCAGCTTATGGGAGGGAGGCAATGAGCAGTTCTTC.

The V call is TRBV11-2, the J call TRBJ2-2; no reliable D call. V was shortened by 5 bases and J by 6 bases, with 7 bases between the two germline ends. This CDR3 comprises 12 residues. CDR1 is SGHAT and CDR2 is FQNNGV in the germline V gene. The CDR3 nucleotides read TGTGCCAGCAGCCTCGTAGCCGGGGAGCTGTTTTTT. Its translation: CASSLVAGELFF.

Ten or more counts support this clone. This sequence joins TRBV29-1 and TRBJ2-3; D is perhaps TRBD2 (7 bases). Looked up from germline, CDR1 is SQVTM and CDR2 is ANQGSEA. CDR3 length: 12 residues. V was trimmed by 4 bases and J by 7 bases, leaving 12 bases between them. The CDR3 region is CSVVGGPNTQYF. The CDR3 DNA reads as TGCAGCGTTGTGGGGGGGCCGAATACGCAGTATTTT.

The rearrangement uses TRBV7-2 and TRBJ1-5; no clear D gene. V lost 4 bases to trimming and J lost 3 bases, with 13 bases between them. The CDR3 covers 15 residues. Germline loops: CDR1 SGHTA, CDR2 FQGNSA. The CDR3 protein is CASSYPGSPNQPQHF. The CDR3 bases are TGTGCCAGCAGCTACCCCGGCAGCCCCAATCAGCCCCAGCATTTT.

In this sample, this clone is medium-sized. This chain links TRBV12-5 with TRBJ2-1; 7 bases match TRBD2. The CDR3 extends over 16 amino acids. Germline values: CDR1 LGHNT, CDR2 FRNRAP. The J segment lost 8 bases and the V segment lost 1 base, leaving 11 bases of the junction unmatched. In nucleotides, the CDR3 is TGTGCTAGTGGTTTGGGGGGGGGGGGGTCGGTCCATGAGCAGTTCTTC. It codes for CASGLGGGGSVHEQFF.

This clone is labeled as medium-sized. V usage is TRBV2 and J usage is TRBJ2-2; the D gene could be TRBD1 or TRBD2 (5 bases each). CDR1 SNHLY and CDR2 FYNNEI come from the germline V gene. CDR3 length equals 12 residues. Deletions cut 4 bases from V and 8 bases from J, with 8 bases between. CDR3 loop: CASSAGPGELFF. CDR3 nucleotide sequence: TGTGCCAGCAGTGCGGGGCCGGGGGAGCTGTTTTTT. The full variable domain, in which reference TRBV2 and TRBJ2-2 provide the parts outside the CDR3, is EPEVTQTPSHQVTQMGQEVILRCVPISNHLYFYWYRQILGQKVEFLVSFYNNEISEKSEIFDDQFSVERPDGSNFTLKIRSTKLEDSAMYFCASSAGPGELFFGEGSRLTVL.

This clone was observed many times. The rearrangement uses TRBV6-1 and TRBJ2-1; 10 nucleotides agree with TRBD1. The CDR3 is 16 amino acids. Germline loops: CDR1 MNHNS, CDR2 SASEGT. J lost 6 bases, V lost 4 bases, and 9 bases had no gene match. The CDR3 DNA follows: TGTGCCAGCAGTGTCTGGACAGGGGGTAGAAGCAATGAGCAGTTCTTC. Translation gives CASSVWTGGRSNEQFF.

This clone occurred a few times. This rearrangement joins TRBV6-4 to TRBJ2-7; TRBD1 is a possible D gene (6 bases). CDR1 and CDR2 from the germline V gene are MRHNA and SNTAGT. Trimming left V 8 bases short and J 5 bases short, with 19 bases between. The CDR3 covers 14 residues. The CDR3 region is CASFLGQGQDEQYF. In DNA form, the CDR3 reads TGTGCCAGCTTTCTGGGGCAGGGACAAGACGAGCAGTACTTC.

This chain connects TRBV12-3 or TRBV12-4 to TRBJ2-6; tentative D call: TRBD1 (5 bases). Trimming took 8 bases from V and 3 from J, leaving 11 bases between them. The CDR3 length is 14 residues. CDR3 sequence: CASLDSVGANVLTF. CDR3 DNA: TGTGCCAGCCTCGACAGTGTTGGGGCCAACGTCCTGACTTTC.

This clone counts as medium-sized (0.01 to 0.1%). The rearrangement uses TRBV2 and TRBJ2-2, with TRBD2 as a possible D gene (6 bases). From germline, CDR1 is SNHLY and CDR2 FYNNEI. The CDR3 covers 13 residues. V was cut by 8 bases and J by 2 bases, with 9 bases left in between. DNA of the CDR3: TGTGCCAGCCTAGCGAGAAACACCGGGGAGCTGTTTTTT. Translated: CASLARNTGELFF.

This sequence joins TRBV30 and TRBJ2-3; 15 bases fit TRBD2. The length of the CDR3 is 16 residues. The J segment lost 3 bases and the V segment lost 3 bases, leaving 4 bases of the junction unmatched. Per germline, CDR1 GTSNPN and CDR2 SVGIG (reference sequence). The CDR3 loop is CAWSGTSGGWTDTQYF. The CDR3 region has the DNA TGTGCCTGGAGCGGGACTAGCGGGGGGTGGACAGATACGCAGTATTTT.

This clone was picked up a small number of times. J is TRBJ1-3 and V is TRBV25-1; TRBD1 aligns across 10 bases. The junction had 5 bases not matched to a gene; V was cut back by 4 bases and J by 8 bases. This CDR3 contains 14 residues. Germline lookup yields CDR1 MGHDK and CDR2 SYGVNS. CDR3 DNA: TGTGCCAGCAGTGGGGACAGGGGTCGGGACACCATATATTTT. Its translation is CASSGDRGRDTIYF. Full variable domain (outside the CDR3, taken from reference TRBV25-1 and TRBJ1-3): EADIYQTPRYLVIGTGKKITLECSQTMGHDKMYWYQQDPGMELHLIHYSYGVNSTEKGDLSSESTVSRIRTEHFPLTLESARPSHTSQYLCASSGDRGRDTIYFGEGSWLTVV.

By share, this clone ranks as large. The genes are TRBV11-2 and TRBJ2-7, with D uncertain. From germline, CDR1 is SGHAT and CDR2 FQNNGV. CDR3 length: 12 residues. V lost 2 bases to trimming and J lost 3 bases, with 5 bases between them. CDR3 sequence reads: CASSLPYYEQYF. CDR3 sequence (DNA): TGTGCCAGCAGCTTACCCTACTACGAGCAGTACTTC.

This clone came up a few times. A clone one base away is much larger, so this may be a read error. The chain combines TRBV20-1 with TRBJ2-3, with 13 positions matching TRBD2. The CDR3 runs 17 residues. The V segment lost 3 bases and the J segment 4 bases; nucleotides outside the gene matches: 10. The germline V gene encodes CDR1 DFQATT and CDR2 SNEGSKA (reference sequence). The CDR3 bases are TGCAGTGCTAGGGGGGGACTAGCGGGGTGGCTTTCAGATACGCAGTATTTT. It codes for CSARGGLAGWLSDTQYF.

V is TRBV6-1 and J is TRBJ1-1; TRBD1 might be the D (5 bases). CDR1 is MNHNS and CDR2 is SASEGT in the germline V gene. The CDR3 runs to 11 residues. V lost 7 bases and J lost 5, with 8 bases in between. The CDR3 bases are TGTGCCAGCACAGGGAGGACTGAAGCTTTCTTT. Amino acid sequence: CASTGRTEAFF.

In its sample, this clone was seen once. This chain links TRBV12-3 or TRBV12-4 with TRBJ2-7; D gene unclear. Trimming removed 5 bases at V and 0 bases at J, with 5 bases between. This CDR3 contains 12 residues. CDR3 bases: TGTGCCAGCAGTAACAGCTCCTACGAGCAGTACTTC. The encoded protein is CASSNSSYEQYF.

This clone came up a few times. This may be a read error: a much more frequent sequence differs by one nucleotide. This chain uses TRBV6-1 with TRBJ2-1; D might be TRBD1 (5 bases). Germline assignment: CDR1 MNHNS and CDR2 SASEGT. The CDR3 is 15 residues long. The V end was cut by 6 bases, the J end by 4 bases, with 16 bases between. CDR3 nucleotide sequence: TGTGCCAGCAGCCCCTGTCAGGGTGGGTACAATGAGCAGTTCTTC. It specifies CASSPCQGGYNEQFF.

By proportion, this clone is large. This rearrangement joins TRBV2 to TRBJ1-2; 8 nucleotides line up with TRBD1. The CDR3 loop spans 13 amino acids. Looked up from germline, CDR1 is SNHLY and CDR2 is FYNNEI. V lost 6 bases, J lost 8 bases, and 8 bases stayed unmatched. The CDR3 DNA reads TGTGCCAGCAGGTTAAACAGGGGGTTCGGCTACACCTTC. Amino acid sequence: CASRLNRGFGYTF.

This clone has a handful of counts. This chain uses TRBV6-1 with TRBJ1-5; D uncertain. Deletions cut 9 bases from V and 6 bases from J, with 12 bases between. In germline, CDR1 is MNHNS, CDR2 SASEGT. This CDR3 has 12 amino acids. The CDR3 spells CASAPPGQPQHF. The CDR3 region has the DNA TGTGCCAGTGCCCCCCCCGGTCAGCCCCAGCATTTT.

V is TRBV6-1 and J is TRBJ1-2; no definite D call. Germline CDR1 is MNHNS and CDR2 is SASEGT. With 4 bases removed from V and 0 bases from J, the gap between germline ends came to 12 bases. The CDR3 is 15 amino acids. CDR3 in DNA: TGTGCCAGCAGTGTCGACGGGCTCCCTAACTATGGCTACACCTTC. It translates to CASSVDGLPNYGYTF.

This clone was recorded many times. A much larger clone is a single base away; this may be a read error. V usage is TRBV2 and J usage is TRBJ2-3, with a weak D call TRBD2 (5 bases). The CDR3 contains 14 residues. CDR1 SNHLY and CDR2 FYNNEI come from the germline V gene. In DNA form, the CDR3 reads TGTGCCAGTTCCCGGGCCTCTAGCACAGATACGCGGTATTTT. Its translation: CASSRASSTDTRYF.

The CDR3 protein is CASTKTDQETQYF. The CDR3, as DNA: TGTGCCAGCACCAAGACAGATCAAGAGACCCAGTACTTC. The chain recombines TRBV6-1 with TRBJ2-5; a possible D gene is TRBD1 (5 bases). The CDR3 has 13 residues. Germline V gene sequence: CDR1 MNHNS, CDR2 SASEGT. Trimming took off 7 bases at V and 2 bases at J, with 11 bases between the two ends.

The V call is TRBV20-1, the J call TRBJ1-3; D call uncertain. The germline CDR1 and CDR2 sequences are DFQATT and SNEGSKA (reference sequence). Trimming pared 3 bases from V and 4 bases from J, leaving 10 bases between. This CDR3 has 13 amino acids. DNA for the CDR3: TGCAGTGCTAGTAGGGCGACAGGAAACACCATATATTTT. Its protein is CSASRATGNTIYF.

In its sample, this clone ranks as medium-sized. The chain employs TRBV24-1 and TRBJ2-5; 9 nucleotides match TRBD1. From germline, CDR1 is KGHDR and CDR2 SFDVKD. V trimming: 7 bases; J trimming: 5 bases; junction bases outside the gene matches: 4. The length of the CDR3 is 13 residues. This CDR3 reads CATRDDRGETQYF. The CDR3 DNA follows: TGTGCCACCAGAGATGACAGGGGGGAGACCCAGTACTTC.

This clone was counted ten times or more. The CDR3 region has the DNA TGCAGTGCTAGCACGGGGGAGATCACAGATACGCAGTATTTT. It translates to CSASTGEITDTQYF. This rearrangement joins TRBV20-1 to TRBJ2-3, with D perhaps matching TRBD2 (6 bases). Trimming left V 3 bases short and J 2 bases short, with 12 bases between. This CDR3 has 14 residues. In germline, CDR1 is DFQATT, CDR2 SNEGSKA (reference sequence).

The chain is built from TRBV19 and TRBJ2-3, with TRBD2 matching 7 bases. CDR1 is LNHDA, CDR2 SQIVND, per germline (reference sequence). The CDR3 runs to 14 residues. Unmatched junction bases numbered 4, after V lost 4 bases and J lost 3 bases. The CDR3 sequence is CASSRLAVTDTQYF. The CDR3 bases are TGTGCCAGTAGTAGGCTAGCGGTAACAGATACGCAGTATTTT.

This clone is classed as large. V usage is TRBV6-1 and J usage is TRBJ1-2; D is ambiguous. CDR3 length: 14 residues. With 1 base removed from V and 4 bases from J, the gap between germline ends came to 10 bases. Germline CDR1 MNHNS, CDR2 SASEGT. This CDR3 is CASSEVMGSYGYTF. For the CDR3, the DNA is TGTGCCAGCAGTGAAGTAATGGGCTCCTATGGCTACACCTTC.

In this sample, this clone is large. The chain recombines TRBV6-1 with TRBJ2-1; D is unresolved. This CDR3 is 16 amino acids long. The ends were cut back, 1 base at V and 7 bases at J, with 17 bases in the middle. Per the germline V gene, CDR1 is MNHNS and CDR2 is SASEGT. The CDR3 loop reads CASSEGDSPRWNEQFF. CDR3 coding DNA: TGTGCCAGCAGTGAAGGTGACTCCCCGAGGTGGAATGAGCAGTTCTTC.

The rearrangement uses TRBV20-1 and TRBJ1-5, with a tentative D call TRBD1 (6 bases). The CDR3 sequence is 13 residues long. Germline assignment: CDR1 DFQATT and CDR2 SNEGSKA (reference sequence). Between the trimmed V and J ends, which lost 6 bases and 7 bases, there was a span of 16 bases. The CDR3 nucleotides are TGCAGTGCCCTACGGCAGGGGACACAGCCCCAGCATTTT. Encoded protein: CSALRQGTQPQHF.

This clone was seen only a few times. The chain links TRBV28 to TRBJ2-2; no clear D gene. Trimming stripped 7 bases from V and 0 bases from J, with 9 bases between. From germline, CDR1 is MDHEN and CDR2 SYDVKM. The CDR3 totals 14 residues. As DNA, the CDR3 is TGTGCCAGCACCTACAGCCCGAACACCGGGGAGCTGTTTTTT. This codes for CASTYSPNTGELFF. The full variable domain, in which reference TRBV28 and TRBJ2-2 provide the parts outside the CDR3, is DVKVTQSSRYLVKRTGEKVFLECVQDMDHENMFWYRQDPGLGLRLIYFSYDVKMKEKGDIPEGYSVSREKKERFSLILESASTNQTSMYLCASTYSPNTGELFFGEGSRLTVL.